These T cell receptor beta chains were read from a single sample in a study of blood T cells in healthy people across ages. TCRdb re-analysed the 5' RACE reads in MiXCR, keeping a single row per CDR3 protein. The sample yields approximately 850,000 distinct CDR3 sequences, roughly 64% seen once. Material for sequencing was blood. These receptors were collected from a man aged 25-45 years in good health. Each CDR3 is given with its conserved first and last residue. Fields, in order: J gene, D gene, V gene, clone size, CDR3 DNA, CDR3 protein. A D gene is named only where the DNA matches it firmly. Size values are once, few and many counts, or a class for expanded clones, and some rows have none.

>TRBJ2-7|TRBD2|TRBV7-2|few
TGTGCCAGCAGCATGGGACTAGCACGGAACGAGCAGTACTTC
CASSMGLARNEQYF
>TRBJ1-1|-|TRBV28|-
TGTGCCAGCAGTTTTGTTTGGGGCAGGAACACTGAAGCTTTCTTT
CASSFVWGRNTEAFF
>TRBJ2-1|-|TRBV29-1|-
TGCAGCGTTATCGCACAGGCTCACAATGAGCAGTTCTTC
CSVIAQAHNEQFF
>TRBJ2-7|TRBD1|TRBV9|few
TGTGCCAGCAGTACCACAGGGGTCTCCTACGAGCAGTACTTC
CASSTTGVSYEQYF
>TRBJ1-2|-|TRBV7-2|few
TGTGCCAGCAGCTTAGCGCTCGGACAACTTGTCCTCCGTGGCTACACCTTC
CASSLALGQLVLRGYTF
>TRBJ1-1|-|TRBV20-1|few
TGCAGTGCCAAATTGACAGGCCTTGGTGAAGCTTTCTTT
CSAKLTGLGEAFF
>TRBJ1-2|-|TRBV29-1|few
TGCAGCGTTGACCTCCCAGGGAGGGGGAGGAACTATGGCTACACCTTC
CSVDLPGRGRNYGYTF
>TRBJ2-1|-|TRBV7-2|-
TGTGCCAGCAGCCCAGGCGGAGTGTACTCCTACAATGAGCAGTTCTTC
CASSPGGVYSYNEQFF
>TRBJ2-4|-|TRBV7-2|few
TGTGCCAGCAGCTTAGGGGGGGGCGTAGGGCTCTTGGCGGCCAAAAACATTCAGTACTTC
CASSLGGGVGLLAAKNIQYF
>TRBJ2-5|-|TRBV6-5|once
TGTGCCTGCTACCAATCGAGGACGGGGGAGACCCAGTACTTC
CACYQSRTGETQYF
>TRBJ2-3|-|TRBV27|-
TGTGCCAGCAGTTGGGCCCCCGGCACGGATACGCAGTATTTT
CASSWAPGTDTQYF
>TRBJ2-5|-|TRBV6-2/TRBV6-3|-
TGTGCCAGCAGTACCCTTTCTTCCCTGGAGACCCAGTACTTC
CASSTLSSLETQYF
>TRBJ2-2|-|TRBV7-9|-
TGTGCCAGCAGCCCGGCCCGCGTTGGGAACACCGGGGAGCTGTTTTTT
CASSPARVGNTGELFF
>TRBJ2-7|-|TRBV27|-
TGTGCCAGCAGTTTACCTGACAGGACCTACGAGCAGTACTTC
CASSLPDRTYEQYF
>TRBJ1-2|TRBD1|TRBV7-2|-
TGTGCCAGCAGCCCCAGGACAGGGTGGCAGTATGGCTACACCTTC
CASSPRTGWQYGYTF
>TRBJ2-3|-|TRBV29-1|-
TGCAGCGTTGAGGGCAGGGCGAGCACAGATGCGCAGTATTTT
CSVEGRASTDAQYF
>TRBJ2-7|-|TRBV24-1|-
TGTGCCACCAGCCCGGGGAACTACGAGCAGTACTTC
CATSPGNYEQYF
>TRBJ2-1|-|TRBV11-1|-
TGTGCCAGCAGCTCGACTCAGGGTGGGGATGAGCAGTTCTTC
CASSSTQGGDEQFF
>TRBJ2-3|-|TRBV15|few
TGTGCCACCAGCAGACCGTGGGATACGCAGTATTTT
CATSRPWDTQYF
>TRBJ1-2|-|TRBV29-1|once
TGCAGCGTCCGGCAGGGCGGGTCTCGGGGCCACACCTTC
CSVRQGGSRGHTF
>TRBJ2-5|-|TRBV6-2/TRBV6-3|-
TGTGCCAGCAGTTACTCGCTGGGCTCTGGGTACAATGAGCAGTACTTC
CASSYSLGSGYNEQYF
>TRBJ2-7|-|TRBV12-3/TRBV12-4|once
TGTGCCAGCATGAGGACTGAGGGTTACGAGCAGTACTTC
CASMRTEGYEQYF